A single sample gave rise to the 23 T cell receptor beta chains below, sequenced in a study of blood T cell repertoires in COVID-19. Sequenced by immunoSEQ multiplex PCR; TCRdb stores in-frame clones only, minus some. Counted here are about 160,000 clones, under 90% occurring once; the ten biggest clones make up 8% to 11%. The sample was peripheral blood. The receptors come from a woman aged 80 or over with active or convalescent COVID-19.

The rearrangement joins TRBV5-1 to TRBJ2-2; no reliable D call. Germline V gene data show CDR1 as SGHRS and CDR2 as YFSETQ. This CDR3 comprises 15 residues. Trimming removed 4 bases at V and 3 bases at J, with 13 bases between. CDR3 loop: CASSPWLSDTGELFF. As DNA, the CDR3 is TGCGCCAGCAGCCCCTGGCTCTCCGACACCGGGGAGCTGTTTTTT.

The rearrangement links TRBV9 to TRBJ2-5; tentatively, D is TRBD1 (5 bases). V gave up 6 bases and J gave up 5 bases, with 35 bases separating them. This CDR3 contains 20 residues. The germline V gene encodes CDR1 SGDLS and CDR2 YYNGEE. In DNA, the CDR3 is TGTGCCAGCATCCTACCACGACCGACCCACCCTCAGGGTTTTGGGGAGACCCAGTACTTC. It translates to CASILPRPTHPQGFGETQYF.

The CDR3 DNA sequence: TGTGCCAGCAGCAAAACCAGACAGGGATATGGCACTGAAGCTTTCTTT. Amino acids: CASSKTRQGYGTEAFF. This rearrangement joins TRBV21-1 to TRBJ1-1; the table assigns TRBD1, which was not confirmed against the DNA. TRBV21-1 is assigned pseudogene status. This CDR3 has 16 amino acids.

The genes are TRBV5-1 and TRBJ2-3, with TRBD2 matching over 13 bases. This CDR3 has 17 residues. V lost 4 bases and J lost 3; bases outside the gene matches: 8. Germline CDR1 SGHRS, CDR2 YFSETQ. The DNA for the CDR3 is TGCGCCAGCAGCCGCAGGACTAGCGGGAGTCTAACAGATACGCAGTATTTT. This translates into CASSRRTSGSLTDTQYF.

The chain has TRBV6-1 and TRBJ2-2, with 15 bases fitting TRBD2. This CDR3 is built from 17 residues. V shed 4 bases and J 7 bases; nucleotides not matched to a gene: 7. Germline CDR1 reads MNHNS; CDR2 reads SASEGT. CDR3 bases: TGTGCCAGCAGTGGGACTAGCGGGAGGGCCGAGCACGGGGAGCTGTTTTTT. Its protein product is CASSGTSGRAEHGELFF.

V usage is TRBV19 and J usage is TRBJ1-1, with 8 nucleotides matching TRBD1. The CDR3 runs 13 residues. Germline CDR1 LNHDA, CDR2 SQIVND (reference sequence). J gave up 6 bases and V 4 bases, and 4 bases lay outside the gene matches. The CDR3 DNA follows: TGTGCCAGTAGTAGAGACAGGGGAGCTGAAGCTTTCTTT. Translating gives CASSRDRGAEAFF.

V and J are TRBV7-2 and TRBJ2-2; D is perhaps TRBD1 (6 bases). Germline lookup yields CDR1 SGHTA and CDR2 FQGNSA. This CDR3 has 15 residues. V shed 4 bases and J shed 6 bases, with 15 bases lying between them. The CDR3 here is CASSSGRNRAGELFF. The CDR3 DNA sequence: TGTGCCAGCAGCTCGGGACGGAACAGGGCCGGGGAGCTGTTTTTT.

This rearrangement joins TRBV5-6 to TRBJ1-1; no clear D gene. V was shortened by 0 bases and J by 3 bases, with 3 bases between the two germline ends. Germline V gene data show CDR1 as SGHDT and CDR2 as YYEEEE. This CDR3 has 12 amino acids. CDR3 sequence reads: CASSLAYTEAFF. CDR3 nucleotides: TGTGCCAGCAGCTTGGCTTACACTGAAGCTTTCTTT.

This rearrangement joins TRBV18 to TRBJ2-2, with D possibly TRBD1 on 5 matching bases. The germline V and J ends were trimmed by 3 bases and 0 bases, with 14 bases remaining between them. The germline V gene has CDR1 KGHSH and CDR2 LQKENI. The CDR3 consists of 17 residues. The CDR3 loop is CASSPLQGNTNTGELFF. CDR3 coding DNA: TGTGCCAGCTCACCTCTGCAGGGCAACACGAACACCGGGGAGCTGTTTTTT.

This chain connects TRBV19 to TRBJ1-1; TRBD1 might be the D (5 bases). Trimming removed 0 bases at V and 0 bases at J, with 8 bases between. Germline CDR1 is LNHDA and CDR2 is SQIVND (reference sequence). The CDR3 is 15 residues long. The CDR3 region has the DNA TGTGCCAGTAGTATAGACCAGGGCATGAACACTGAAGCTTTCTTT. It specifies CASSIDQGMNTEAFF.

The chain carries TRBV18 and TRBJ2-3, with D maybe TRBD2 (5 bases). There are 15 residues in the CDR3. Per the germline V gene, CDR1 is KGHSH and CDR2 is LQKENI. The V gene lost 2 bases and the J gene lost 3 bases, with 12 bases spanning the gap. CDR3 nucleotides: TGTGCCAGCTCACCAATGGCGCGCGGGACAGATACGCAGTATTTT. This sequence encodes CASSPMARGTDTQYF.

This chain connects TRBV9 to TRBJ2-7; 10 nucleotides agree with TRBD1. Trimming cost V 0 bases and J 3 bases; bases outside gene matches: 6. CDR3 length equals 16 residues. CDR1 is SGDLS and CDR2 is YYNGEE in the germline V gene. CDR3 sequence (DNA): TGTGCCAGCAGCGTAGGAGGAGACAGGGGGCTCTACGAGCAGTACTTC. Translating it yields CASSVGGDRGLYEQYF.

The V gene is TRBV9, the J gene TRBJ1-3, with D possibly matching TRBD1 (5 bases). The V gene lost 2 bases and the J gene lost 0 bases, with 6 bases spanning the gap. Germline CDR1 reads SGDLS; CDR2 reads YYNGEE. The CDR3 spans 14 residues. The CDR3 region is CASSVGLSGNTIYF. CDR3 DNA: TGTGCCAGCAGCGTGGGGCTCTCTGGAAACACCATATATTTT.

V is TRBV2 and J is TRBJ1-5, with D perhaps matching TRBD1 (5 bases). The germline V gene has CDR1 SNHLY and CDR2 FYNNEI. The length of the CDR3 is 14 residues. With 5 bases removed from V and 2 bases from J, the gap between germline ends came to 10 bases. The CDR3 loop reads CASSQGSGNQPQHF. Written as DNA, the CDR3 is TGTGCCAGCAGTCAGGGTTCGGGCAATCAGCCCCAGCATTTT.

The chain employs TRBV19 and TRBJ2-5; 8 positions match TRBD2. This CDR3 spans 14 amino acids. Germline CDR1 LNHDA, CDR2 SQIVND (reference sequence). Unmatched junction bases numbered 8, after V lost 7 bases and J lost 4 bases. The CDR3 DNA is TGTGCCAGTAAGGTTAGCGGGGAGCGAGAGACCCAGTACTTC. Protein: CASKVSGERETQYF. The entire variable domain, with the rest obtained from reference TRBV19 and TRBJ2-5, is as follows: DGGITQSPKYLFRKEGQNVTLSCEQNLNHDAMYWYRQDPGQGLRLIYYSQIVNDFQKGDIAEGYSVSREKKESFPLTVTSAQKNPTAFYLCASKVSGERETQYFGPGTRLLVL.

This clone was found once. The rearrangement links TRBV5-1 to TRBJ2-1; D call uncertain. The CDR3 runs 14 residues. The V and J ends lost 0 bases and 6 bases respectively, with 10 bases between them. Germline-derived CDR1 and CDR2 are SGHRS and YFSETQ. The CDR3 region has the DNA TGCGCCAGCAGCTTGGAAGATCTAGGCAATGAGCAGTTCTTC. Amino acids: CASSLEDLGNEQFF.

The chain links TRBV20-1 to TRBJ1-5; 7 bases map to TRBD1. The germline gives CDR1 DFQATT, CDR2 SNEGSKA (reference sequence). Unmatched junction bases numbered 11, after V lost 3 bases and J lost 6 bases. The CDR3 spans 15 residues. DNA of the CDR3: TGCAGTGCTAGTGAATCAGGGGGTAGTAGTCAGCCCCAGCATTTT. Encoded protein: CSASESGGSSQPQHF.

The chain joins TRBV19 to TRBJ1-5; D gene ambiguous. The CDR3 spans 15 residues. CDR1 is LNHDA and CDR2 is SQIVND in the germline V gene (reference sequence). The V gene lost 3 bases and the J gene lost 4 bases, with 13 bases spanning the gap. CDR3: CASSMPAIINQPQHF. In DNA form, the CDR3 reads TGTGCCAGTAGTATGCCAGCGATAATAAATCAGCCCCAGCATTTT. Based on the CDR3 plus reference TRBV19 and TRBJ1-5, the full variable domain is DGGITQSPKYLFRKEGQNVTLSCEQNLNHDAMYWYRQDPGQGLRLIYYSQIVNDFQKGDIAEGYSVSREKKESFPLTVTSAQKNPTAFYLCASSMPAIINQPQHFGDGTRLSIL.

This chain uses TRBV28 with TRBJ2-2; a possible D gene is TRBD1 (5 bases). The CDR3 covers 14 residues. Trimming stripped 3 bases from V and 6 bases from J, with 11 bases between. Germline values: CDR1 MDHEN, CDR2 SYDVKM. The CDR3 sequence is CASSFIGQAGELFF. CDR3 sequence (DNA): TGTGCCAGCAGTTTTATCGGACAAGCCGGGGAGCTGTTTTTT.

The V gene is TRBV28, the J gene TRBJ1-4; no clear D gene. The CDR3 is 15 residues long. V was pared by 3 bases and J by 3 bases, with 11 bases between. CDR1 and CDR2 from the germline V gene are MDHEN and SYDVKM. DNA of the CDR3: TGTGCCAGCAGTTTCACACAACACCCTAATGAAAAACTGTTTTTT. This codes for CASSFTQHPNEKLFF.

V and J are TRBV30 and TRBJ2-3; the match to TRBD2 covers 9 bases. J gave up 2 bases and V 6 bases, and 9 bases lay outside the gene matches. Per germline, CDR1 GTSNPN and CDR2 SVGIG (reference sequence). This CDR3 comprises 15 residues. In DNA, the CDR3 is TGTGCCTGCCAGATAGGACTAGCGCTCACAGATACGCAGTATTTT. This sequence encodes CACQIGLALTDTQYF.

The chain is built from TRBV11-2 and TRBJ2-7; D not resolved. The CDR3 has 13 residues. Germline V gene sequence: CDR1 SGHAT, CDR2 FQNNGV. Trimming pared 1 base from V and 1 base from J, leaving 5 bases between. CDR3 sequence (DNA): TGTGCCAGCAGCTTAGGTTCTTCCTACGAGCAGTACTTC. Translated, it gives CASSLGSSYEQYF.

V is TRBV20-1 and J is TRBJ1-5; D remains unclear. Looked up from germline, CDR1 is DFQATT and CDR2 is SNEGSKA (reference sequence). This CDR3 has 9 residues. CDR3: CSTNQPQHF. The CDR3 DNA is TGCAGCACAAATCAGCCCCAGCATTTT.